Listed below are T cell receptor beta chains from one sample, sequenced in a study of blood T cell repertoires in COVID-19. Assay: immunoSEQ multiplex PCR; the TCRdb copy retains only in-frame clones and omits some. The sample has 250,000 to 400,000 clones; around 90% are singletons. The sequencing sample was made of peripheral blood. The receptors shown here come from a woman aged 25 to 39 with COVID-19, enrolled during active disease. Each CDR3 is given with its conserved first and last residue.

16,TRBV7-3,TRBJ2-2,CASSPGPGANTGELFF
13,TRBV5-1,TRBJ1-2,CASSLLSQYGYTF
14,TRBV20-1,TRBJ2-7,CSASKVFLAHEQYF
13,TRBV2,TRBJ1-4,CASSQGPNEKLFF
15,TRBV28,TRBJ1-2,CASSLWNRGLGGYTF
15,TRBV19,TRBJ2-7,CASSSLAGDTYEQYF
13,TRBV3-1/TRBV3-2,TRBJ2-7,CASSRTGDDEQYF
11,TRBV30,TRBJ1-2,CAWSAGQGYTF
14,TRBV2,TRBJ1-5,CASSGGRGYQPQHF
15,TRBV28,TRBJ2-5,CASSLWSGGQETQYF
15,TRBV5-1,TRBJ2-3,CASSSLAGGTDTQYF
17,TRBV4-1,TRBJ2-7,CASSQELGTAYSYEQYF
14,TRBV19,TRBJ2-7,CASSSQGASYEQYF
15,TRBV30,TRBJ1-2,CAWRGGDSGNYGYTF
17,TRBV6-4,TRBJ1-2,CASSRSGTGAVGYGYTF
16,TRBV5-1,TRBJ1-1,CASSHPGTGGRTEAFF
14,TRBV6-5,TRBJ1-3,CASSYGGGGNTIYF